In this sample, the clone carrying this TCR beta chain turned up once. Its cognate antigen is unknown. Trimming took 6 bases from V and 6 from J, leaving 17 bases between them. This CDR3 comprises 14 residues. CDR1 is LNHDA and CDR2 is SQIVND in the germline V gene (reference sequence). Single viable CD3+CD4+CD8-CD45RO+ cells were sorted as the memory CD4+ T cells. The source of the sample is a study of memory CD4+ T cells and cytomegalovirus serostatus. Study observations and caveats: Median bootstrapped AUC for CMV status was around 0.96 originally, around 0.91 US-trained. About 40% of the 164 known CMV-associated TCRbeta sequences appeared in CD4+ memory.

Libraries were prepared by immunoSEQ multiplex PCR; TCRdb keeps only in-frame clonotypes and omits some of them. Among 45,000 to 50,000 clones listed, around 78% were seen once. Sequencing was done on a sample of memory CD4+ T cells from blood. The sequence came from an adult in good health and CMV-seronegative. The rearrangement links TRBV19 to TRBJ2-5, with D tentatively TRBD2 (6 bases). CDR3 in DNA: TGTGCCAGTAGCCCGAGCGGAGGGGCCAAGACCCAGTACTTC. Translated, it gives CASSPSGGAKTQYF.